Listed here are 24 T cell receptor beta chains from one sample, sequenced in a study of vaccination effects on CD4 cells after COVID-19. Their recognized antigens are unknown. Sequencing followed a ViraFEST assay step that expanded antigen-specific CD4+ T cells with viral peptide pools. It was after around eleven days of culture that CD4+ T cells were isolated. Vaccine administered to participants consisted of two doses of either BNT162b2 or mRNA-1273. The protocol was immunoSEQ multiplex PCR, while the TCRdb copy is restricted to in-frame clones and leaves out a portion. This table has some 68,000 clones, about 86% appearing once. The sample was CD4+ T cells from PBMCs cultured with HCoV-229E spike peptides, taken after COVID-19 vaccination. All receptors derive from a human donor who received a COVID-19 vaccine.

This clone was picked up one time. The V and J genes are TRBV24-1 and TRBJ1-4; possible D gene TRBD1, 6 bases. Trimming left V 8 bases short and J 3 bases short, with 12 bases between. This CDR3 contains 14 residues. CDR1 is KGHDR, CDR2 SFDVKD, per germline. The CDR3 nucleotides are TGTGCCACCACGTCCGGACAGCCTAATGAAAAACTGTTTTTT. Its translation: CATTSGQPNEKLFF.

The chain employs TRBV24-1 and TRBJ2-1; 10 bases match TRBD1. Looked up from germline, CDR1 is KGHDR and CDR2 is SFDVKD. The CDR3 has 15 residues. Germline trimming cut 3 bases from V and 8 bases from J; bases unmatched to any gene: 6. The CDR3 loop reads CATSDPGTGDHEQFF. In DNA form, the CDR3 reads TGTGCCACCAGTGATCCCGGGACAGGGGATCATGAGCAGTTCTTC.

This clone was seen once. CDR3 loop: CSGTLGTIIPETQYF. In DNA form, the CDR3 reads TGCAGCGGTACCCTGGGTACGATCATCCCAGAGACCCAGTACTTC. The gene calls are TRBV29-1 and TRBJ2-5; D remains unclear. The V end lost 7 bases, the J end lost 4 bases, and 22 bases lay between the germline ends. The length of the CDR3 is 15 residues. The germline gives CDR1 SQVTM, CDR2 ANQGSEA.

This clone was observed a few times. This chain uses TRBV5-1 with TRBJ2-1; D may be TRBD1 (6 bases). Germline lookup yields CDR1 SGHRS and CDR2 YFSETQ. V lost 5 bases to trimming and J lost 6 bases, with 6 bases between them. The CDR3 extends over 11 amino acids. DNA for the CDR3: TGCGCCAGCAGGGACAGCAATGAGCAGTTCTTC. Protein product: CASRDSNEQFF.

The chain joins TRBV19 to TRBJ1-2; no clear D gene. Germline V gives CDR1 LNHDA, CDR2 SQIVND (reference sequence). This CDR3 contains 13 residues. V lost 1 base, J lost 4 bases, and 7 bases lay in between. CDR3 DNA sequence: TGTGCCAGTAGTATAGTAGTCGGCTATGGCTACACCTTC. Amino acids: CASSIVVGYGYTF.

The chain employs TRBV7-8 and TRBJ2-1; possibly TRBD1 for D (5 bases). Germline lookup yields CDR1 SGHVS and CDR2 FQNEAQ. V lost 1 base and J 8 bases, leaving 9 bases between the germline ends. The CDR3 extends over 13 amino acids. The CDR3 spells CASSLVGRYEQFF. In DNA form, the CDR3 reads TGTGCCAGCAGCTTAGTGGGGCGGTATGAGCAGTTCTTC. Full variable domain (rest looked up from reference TRBV7-8 and TRBJ2-1): GAGVSQSPRYKVAKRGQDVALRCDPISGHVSLFWYQQALGQGPEFLTYFQNEAQLDKSGLPSDRFFAERPEGSVSTLKIQRTQQEDSAVYLCASSLVGRYEQFFGPGTRLTVL.

The V call is TRBV7-3, the J call TRBJ2-3, with a tentative D call TRBD2 (6 bases). CDR3 length: 16 residues. Germline-derived CDR1 and CDR2 are SGHTA and FQGTGA. Trimming pared 3 bases from V and 0 bases from J, leaving 13 bases between. The CDR3 DNA sequence: TGTGCCAGCAGCTTGCGGGGACGGACTAGCACAGATACGCAGTATTTT. It specifies CASSLRGRTSTDTQYF.

V and J are TRBV3-1 (or the pseudogene TRBV3-2) and TRBJ1-2, with D perhaps TRBD1 (6 bases). Looked up from germline, CDR1 is LGHDT and CDR2 is YNNKEL (reference sequence). The CDR3 contains 13 residues. V was pared by 4 bases and J by 4 bases, with 10 bases between. CDR3 coding DNA: TGTGCCAGCAGCCTCGGACAGCTCTATGGCTACACCTTC. Translation: CASSLGQLYGYTF.

This chain links TRBV6-5 with TRBJ2-7; TRBD2 is a possible D gene (5 bases). The CDR3 sequence is 12 residues long. Germline V gene sequence: CDR1 MNHEY, CDR2 SVGAGI. The V end lost 6 bases, the J end lost 1 base, and 7 bases lay between the germline ends. The CDR3 nucleotides are TGTGCCAGCAGGGGAGCATCCTACGAGCAGTACGTC. Translated, it gives CASRGASYEQYV.

This clone was counted once. As DNA, the CDR3 is TGTGCCAGCAGCCCCGGACCGATGAACACCGGGGAGCTGTTTTTT. It translates to CASSPGPMNTGELFF. This chain uses TRBV14 with TRBJ2-2; no clear D gene. Trimming cost V 4 bases and J 1 base, with 10 bases left between them. Germline V gene data show CDR1 as SGHDN and CDR2 as FVKESK. CDR3 length: 15 amino acids. Combining the CDR3 with reference TRBV14 and TRBJ2-2 gives the whole variable domain EAGVTQFPSHSVIEKGQTVTLRCDPISGHDNLYWYRRVMGKEIKFLLHFVKESKQDESGMPNNRFLAERTGGTYSTLKVQPAELEDSGVYFCASSPGPMNTGELFFGEGSRLTVL.

The V call is TRBV19, the J call TRBJ1-2; 8 bases fit TRBD1. This CDR3 has 14 residues. Germline V gene lookup returns CDR1 LNHDA and CDR2 SQIVND (reference sequence). V shed 10 bases and J 6 bases; nucleotides not matched to a gene: 13. The CDR3 coding sequence is TGTGCCACACAAGGACAGGGAAGGATGAATGGCTACACCTTC. Translated, it gives CATQGQGRMNGYTF.

This clone has just a few counts. The V and J genes are TRBV19 and TRBJ1-5, with a possible D match to TRBD1 (5 bases). The CDR3 is 15 amino acids. Trimming pared 0 bases from V and 1 base from J, leaving 7 bases between. In germline, CDR1 is LNHDA, CDR2 SQIVND (reference sequence). DNA for the CDR3: TGTGCCAGTAGTATAGAAAGGGGAAGCAATCAGCCCCAGCATTTT. Translated: CASSIERGSNQPQHF.

The J gene is TRBJ2-5, the V gene TRBV5-6; D gene unclear. V was pared by 2 bases and J by 5 bases, with 19 bases between. Germline loops: CDR1 SGHDT, CDR2 YYEEEE. The CDR3 consists of 16 residues. The DNA for the CDR3 is TGTGCCAGCAGCTTCCGGGCCTCTTTTAGCCGGGAGACCCAGTACTTC. Translating gives CASSFRASFSRETQYF.

This clone was observed a handful of times. The chain couples TRBV5-6 to TRBJ2-3; D is unclear. The CDR3 totals 16 residues. Trimming took off 2 bases at V and 0 bases at J, with 13 bases between the two ends. Per the germline V gene, CDR1 is SGHDT and CDR2 is YYEEEE. CDR3 in DNA: TGTGCCAGCAGCTTACCGGTTAGTACTAGCACAGATACGCAGTATTTT. It is translated as CASSLPVSTSTDTQYF.

This clone was observed a single time. The V gene is TRBV6-5, the J gene TRBJ2-3; tentatively, D is TRBD1 or TRBD2 (5 bases each). V lost 11 bases and J 1 base, leaving 10 bases between the germline ends. The CDR3 loop spans 12 amino acids. Germline V CDR1 and CDR2: MNHEY, SVGAGI. This CDR3 is CAPGPRTDTQYF. In nucleotides, the CDR3 is TGTGCCCCGGGACCCCGCACAGATACGCAGTATTTT.

The CDR3 loop reads CASSVAPSSYNEQFF. CDR3 in DNA: TGTGCCAGCAGCGTAGCCCCGAGCTCCTACAATGAGCAGTTCTTC. The chain uses TRBV9 and TRBJ2-1; D is undetermined. Trimming shortened V by 0 bases and J by 0 bases, and 7 bases separated the two germline ends. The CDR3 has 15 amino acids. Per the germline V gene, CDR1 is SGDLS and CDR2 is YYNGEE.

The chain employs TRBV7-2 and TRBJ1-2, with D perhaps TRBD1 (5 bases). Trimming took off 4 bases at V and 10 bases at J, with 16 bases between the two ends. Germline V gene data show CDR1 as SGHTA and CDR2 as FQGNSA. This CDR3 region has 13 residues. The CDR3 reads CASSSTGTGLYTF. CDR3 coding DNA: TGTGCCAGCAGCTCGACCGGGACGGGCCTCTACACCTTC.

This chain connects TRBV29-1 to TRBJ1-2; perhaps TRBD1 as D (5 bases). Trimming left V 6 bases short and J 6 bases short, with 17 bases between. The germline CDR1 and CDR2 sequences are SQVTM and ANQGSEA. The CDR3 sequence is 13 residues long. CDR3 residues: CSVGNEGFDGYTF. In DNA form, the CDR3 reads TGCAGCGTGGGGAACGAGGGGTTCGATGGCTACACCTTC.

This chain joins TRBV19 and TRBJ2-2; no clear D gene. Germline CDR1 and CDR2: LNHDA and SQIVND (reference sequence). The CDR3 runs to 15 residues. Trimming pared 2 bases from V and 2 bases from J, leaving 9 bases between. DNA for the CDR3: TGTGCCAGTAGTATAAGTCAGATAAACACCGGGGAGCTGTTTTTT. Translation gives CASSISQINTGELFF.

The chain employs TRBV3-1 (or the pseudogene TRBV3-2) and TRBJ2-7; D uncertain. CDR3 size: 14 residues. V was cut by 0 bases and J by 6 bases, with 12 bases left in between. Germline CDR1 reads LGHDT; CDR2 reads YNNKEL (reference sequence). The CDR3: CASSQDPLTGEQYV. Here the CDR3 DNA reads TGTGCCAGCAGCCAAGACCCCCTGACTGGCGAGCAGTACGTC.

The CDR3 DNA reads as TGTGCCATCAGTGAGGGACAGGGAATCAATCAGCCCCAGCATTTT. Its protein is CAISEGQGINQPQHF. The chain is built from TRBV10-3 and TRBJ1-5, with TRBD1 matching 8 bases. CDR1 and CDR2 from the germline V gene are ENHRY and SYGVKD. This CDR3 is 15 amino acids long. V lost 2 bases, J lost 3 bases, and 3 bases stayed unmatched.

This clone was seen a handful of times. The V and J genes are TRBV19 and TRBJ1-1, with 7 nucleotides matching TRBD1. This CDR3 has 13 residues. The V gene's germline CDR1 is LNHDA and CDR2 SQIVND (reference sequence). Trimming removed 4 bases from V and 4 bases from J; junction bases left unmatched: 3. The CDR3 sequence is CASSNRGGTEAFF. The CDR3 coding sequence is TGTGCCAGTAGTAACAGGGGAGGCACTGAAGCTTTCTTT.

This chain uses TRBV5-1 with TRBJ2-2; D possibly uses TRBD1 or TRBD2 (5 bases each). V lost 0 bases to trimming and J lost 1 base, with 7 bases between them. CDR1 and CDR2 from the germline V gene are SGHRS and YFSETQ. The CDR3 sequence is 15 residues long. The CDR3 here is CASSLGDGNTGELFF. The DNA of the CDR3 is TGCGCCAGCAGCTTGGGGGACGGGAACACCGGGGAGCTGTTTTTT.

The chain recombines TRBV27 with TRBJ2-7; D is perhaps TRBD2 (6 bases). The CDR3 has 14 amino acids. Germline CDR1 reads MNHEY; CDR2 reads SMNVEV (reference sequence). Trimming removed 4 bases from V and 0 bases from J, with 10 bases in between. The CDR3 DNA follows: TGTGCCAGCAGTTCAAGAGCGGGCTCCTACGAGCAGTACGTC. This encodes CASSSRAGSYEQYV.